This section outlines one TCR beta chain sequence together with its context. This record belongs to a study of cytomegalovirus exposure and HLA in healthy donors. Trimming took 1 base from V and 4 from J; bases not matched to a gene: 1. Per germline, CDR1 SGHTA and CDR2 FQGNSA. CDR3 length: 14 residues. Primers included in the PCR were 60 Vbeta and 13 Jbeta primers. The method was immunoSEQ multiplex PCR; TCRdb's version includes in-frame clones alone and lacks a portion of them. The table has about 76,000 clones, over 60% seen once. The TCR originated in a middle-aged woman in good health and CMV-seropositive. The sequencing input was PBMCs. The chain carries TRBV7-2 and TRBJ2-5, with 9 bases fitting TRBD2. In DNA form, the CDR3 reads TGTGCCAGCAGCTTAGGCGGGGGGGCAGAGACCCAGTACTTC. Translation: CASSLGGGAETQYF. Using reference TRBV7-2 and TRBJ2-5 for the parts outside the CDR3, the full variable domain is GAGVSQSPSNKVTEKGKDVELRCDPISGHTALYWYRQSLGQGLEFLIYFQGNSAPDKSGLPSDRFSAERTGGSVSTLTIQRTQQEDSAVYLCASSLGGGAETQYFGPGTRLLVL.